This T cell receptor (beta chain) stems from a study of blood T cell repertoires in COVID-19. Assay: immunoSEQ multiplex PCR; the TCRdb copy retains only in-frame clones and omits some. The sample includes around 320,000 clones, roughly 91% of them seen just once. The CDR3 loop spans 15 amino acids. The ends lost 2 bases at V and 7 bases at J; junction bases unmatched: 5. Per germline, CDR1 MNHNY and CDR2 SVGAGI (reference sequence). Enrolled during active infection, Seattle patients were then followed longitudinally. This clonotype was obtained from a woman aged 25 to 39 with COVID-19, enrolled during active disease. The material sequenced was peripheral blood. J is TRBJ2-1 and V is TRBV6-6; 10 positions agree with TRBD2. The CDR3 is CASSYKAGGLNEQFF. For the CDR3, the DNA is TGTGCCAGCAGTTACAAAGCGGGGGGGTTGAATGAGCAGTTCTTC.